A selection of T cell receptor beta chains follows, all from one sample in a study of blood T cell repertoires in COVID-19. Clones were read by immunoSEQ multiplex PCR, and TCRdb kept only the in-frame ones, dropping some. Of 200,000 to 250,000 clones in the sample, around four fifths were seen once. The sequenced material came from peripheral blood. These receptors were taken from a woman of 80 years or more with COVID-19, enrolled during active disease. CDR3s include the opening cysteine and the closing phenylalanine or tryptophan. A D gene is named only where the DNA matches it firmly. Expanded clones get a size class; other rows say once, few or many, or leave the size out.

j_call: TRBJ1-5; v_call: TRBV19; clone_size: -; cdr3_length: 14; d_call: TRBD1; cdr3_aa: CASIGQVINQPQHF; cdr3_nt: TGTGCCAGTATAGGACAGGTTATTAATCAGCCCCAGCATTTT
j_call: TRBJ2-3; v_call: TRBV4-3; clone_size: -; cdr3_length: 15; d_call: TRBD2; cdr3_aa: CASSRAGRDTDTQYF; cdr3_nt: TGCGCCAGCAGCCGAGCGGGGCGGGACACAGATACGCAGTATTTT
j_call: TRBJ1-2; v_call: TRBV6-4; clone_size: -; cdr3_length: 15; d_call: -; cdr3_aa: CASSRSSGSQYGYTF; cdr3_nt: TGTGCCAGCAGTCGGAGCTCTGGGTCTCAGTATGGCTACACCTTC
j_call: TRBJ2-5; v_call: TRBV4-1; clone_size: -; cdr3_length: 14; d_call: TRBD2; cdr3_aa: CASSLPGGQETQYF; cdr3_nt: TGCGCCAGCAGCCTGCCGGGAGGACAAGAGACCCAGTACTTC
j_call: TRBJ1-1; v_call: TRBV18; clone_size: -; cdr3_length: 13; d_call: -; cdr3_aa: CASSSTLNTEAFF; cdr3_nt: TGTGCCAGCTCATCAACATTGAACACTGAAGCTTTCTTT
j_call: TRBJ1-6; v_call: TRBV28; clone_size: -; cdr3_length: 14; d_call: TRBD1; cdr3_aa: CATIYRGTNSPLHF; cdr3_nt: TGTGCCACCATCTACAGGGGAACTAATTCACCCCTCCACTTT
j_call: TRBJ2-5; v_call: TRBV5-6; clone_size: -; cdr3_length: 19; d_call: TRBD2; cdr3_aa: CASTATSSGGGNPGETQYF; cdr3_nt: TGTGCCAGCACCGCGACGTCTAGCGGGGGGGGTAACCCTGGGGAGACCCAGTACTTC
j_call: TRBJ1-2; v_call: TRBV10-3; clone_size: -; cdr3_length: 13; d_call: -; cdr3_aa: CAISELGEGGYTF; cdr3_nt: TGTGCCATCAGTGAATTAGGGGAGGGTGGCTACACCTTC
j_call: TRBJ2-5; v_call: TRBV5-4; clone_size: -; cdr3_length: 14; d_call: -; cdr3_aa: CASSLGRNQETQYF; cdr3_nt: TGTGCCAGCAGCTTGGGTAGAAACCAAGAGACCCAGTACTTC
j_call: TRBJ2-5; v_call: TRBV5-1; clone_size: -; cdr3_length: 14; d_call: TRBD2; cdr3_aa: CASSPGTSGGTQYF; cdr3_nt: TGCGCCAGCAGCCCCGGGACTAGCGGGGGGACCCAGTACTTC
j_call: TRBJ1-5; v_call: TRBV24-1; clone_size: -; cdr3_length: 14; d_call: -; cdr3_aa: CATSDPQGNQPQHF; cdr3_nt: TGTGCCACCAGTGATCCACAGGGAAATCAGCCCCAGCATTTT
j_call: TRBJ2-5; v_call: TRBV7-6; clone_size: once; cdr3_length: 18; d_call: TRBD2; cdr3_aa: CASSLAQGAGGGQETQYF; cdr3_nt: TGTGCCAGCAGCTTAGCGCAAGGGGCGGGGGGCGGTCAAGAGACCCAGTACTTC
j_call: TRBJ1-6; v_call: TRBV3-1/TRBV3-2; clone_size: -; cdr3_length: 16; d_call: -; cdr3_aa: CASSQAKVSPGSPLHF; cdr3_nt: TGTGCCAGCAGCCAAGCGAAAGTTTCCCCAGGTTCACCCCTCCACTTT
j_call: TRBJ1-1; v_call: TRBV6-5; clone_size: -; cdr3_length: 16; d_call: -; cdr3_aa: CASSYMAGATGTEAFF; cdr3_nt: TGTGCCAGCAGTTACATGGCAGGCGCTACTGGGACTGAAGCTTTCTTT
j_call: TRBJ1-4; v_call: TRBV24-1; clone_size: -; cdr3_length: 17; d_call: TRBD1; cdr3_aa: CATSDFGRGKANEKLFF; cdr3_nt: TGTGCCACCAGTGATTTTGGCAGGGGGAAGGCTAATGAAAAACTGTTTTTT
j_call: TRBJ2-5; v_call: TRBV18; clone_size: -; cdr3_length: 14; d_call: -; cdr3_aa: CASSPLGVAETQYF; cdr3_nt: TGTGCCAGCTCACCGCTCGGGGTGGCAGAGACCCAGTACTTC
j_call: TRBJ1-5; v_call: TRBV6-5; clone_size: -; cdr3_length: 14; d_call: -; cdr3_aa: CASITFYSNQPQHF; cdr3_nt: TGTGCCAGCATAACATTTTATAGCAATCAGCCCCAGCATTTT
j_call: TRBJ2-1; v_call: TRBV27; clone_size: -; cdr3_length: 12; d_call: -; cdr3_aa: CASSRTIGEQFF; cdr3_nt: TGTGCCAGCAGTCGGACTATTGGGGAGCAGTTCTTC
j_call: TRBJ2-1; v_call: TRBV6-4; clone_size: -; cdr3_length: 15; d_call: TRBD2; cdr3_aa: CASSAGGGSYNEQFF; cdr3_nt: TGTGCCAGCAGTGCGGGCGGGGGAAGCTACAATGAGCAGTTCTTC
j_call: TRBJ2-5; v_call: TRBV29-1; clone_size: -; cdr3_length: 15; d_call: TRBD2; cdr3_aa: CSVGALSGGQETQYF; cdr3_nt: TGCAGCGTTGGGGCCCTTAGCGGGGGACAAGAGACCCAGTACTTC
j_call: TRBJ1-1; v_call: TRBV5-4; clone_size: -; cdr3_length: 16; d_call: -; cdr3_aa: CASSLEGDILNTEAFF; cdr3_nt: TGTGCCAGCAGCTTGGAAGGGGACATTCTGAACACTGAAGCTTTCTTT
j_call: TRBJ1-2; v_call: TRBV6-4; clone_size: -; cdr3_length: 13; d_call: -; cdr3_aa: CASSVFQGSGYTF; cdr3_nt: TGTGCCAGCAGTGTTTTTCAGGGGAGTGGCTACACCTTC
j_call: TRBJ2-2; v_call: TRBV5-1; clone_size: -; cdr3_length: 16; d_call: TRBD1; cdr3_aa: CASSPIAQGPTGELFF; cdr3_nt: TGCGCCAGCAGCCCAATAGCACAGGGGCCCACCGGGGAGCTGTTTTTT
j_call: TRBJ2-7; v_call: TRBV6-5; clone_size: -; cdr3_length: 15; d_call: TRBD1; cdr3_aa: CASSYYPQGAYEQYF; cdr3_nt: TGTGCCAGCAGTTACTATCCCCAGGGGGCCTACGAGCAGTACTTC
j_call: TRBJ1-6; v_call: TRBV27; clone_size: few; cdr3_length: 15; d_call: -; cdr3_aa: CASSPRVGPNSPLHF; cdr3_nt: TGTGCCAGCAGTCCCAGGGTAGGCCCTAATTCACCCCTCCACTTT
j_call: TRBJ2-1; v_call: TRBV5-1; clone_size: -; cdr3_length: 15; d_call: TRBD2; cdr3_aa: CASRGSGGVYNEQFF; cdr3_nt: TGCGCCAGCAGGGGTAGCGGGGGGGTCTACAATGAGCAGTTCTTC
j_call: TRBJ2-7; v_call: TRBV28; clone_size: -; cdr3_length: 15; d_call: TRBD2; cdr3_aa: CASSALGAGGDEQYF; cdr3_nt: TGTGCCAGCAGTGCCCTAGGGGCGGGGGGAGACGAGCAGTACTTC
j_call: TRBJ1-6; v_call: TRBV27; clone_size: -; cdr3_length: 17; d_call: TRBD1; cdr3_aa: CASSLSLPTGNNSPLHF; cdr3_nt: TGTGCCAGCAGTTTATCCCTCCCGACAGGGAACAATTCACCCCTCCACTTT
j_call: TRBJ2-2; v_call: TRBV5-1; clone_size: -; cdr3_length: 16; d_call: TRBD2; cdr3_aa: CASSPPGRIDTGELFF; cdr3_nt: TGCGCCAGCAGCCCCCCCGGGAGGATAGACACCGGGGAGCTGTTTTTT
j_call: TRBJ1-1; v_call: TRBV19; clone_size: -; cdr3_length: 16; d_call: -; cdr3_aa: CASRAAGTRGNTEAFF; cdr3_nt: TGTGCCAGTAGAGCGGCAGGGACACGCGGGAACACTGAAGCTTTCTTT
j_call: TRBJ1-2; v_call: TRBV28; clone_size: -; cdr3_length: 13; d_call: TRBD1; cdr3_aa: CASTLLRGLGYTF; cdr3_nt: TGTGCCAGCACCCTTCTTAGGGGGCTCGGCTACACCTTC
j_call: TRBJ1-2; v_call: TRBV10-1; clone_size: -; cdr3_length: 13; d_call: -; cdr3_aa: CASSEAGNYGYTF; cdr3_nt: TGCGCCAGCAGTGAGGCAGGGAACTATGGCTACACCTTC
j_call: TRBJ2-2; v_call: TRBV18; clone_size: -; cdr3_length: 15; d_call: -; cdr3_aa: CASSPGTQNTGELFF; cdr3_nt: TGTGCCAGCTCACCAGGGACACAAAACACCGGGGAGCTGTTTTTT
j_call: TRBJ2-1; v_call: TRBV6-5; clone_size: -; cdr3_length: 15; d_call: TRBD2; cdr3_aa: CASRWTGGPSNEQFF; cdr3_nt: TGTGCCAGCAGGTGGACGGGGGGGCCGAGCAATGAGCAGTTCTTC
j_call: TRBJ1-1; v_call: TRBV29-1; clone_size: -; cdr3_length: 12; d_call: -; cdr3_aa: CSVGLANTEAFF; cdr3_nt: TGCAGCGTGGGGCTGGCCAACACTGAAGCTTTCTTT
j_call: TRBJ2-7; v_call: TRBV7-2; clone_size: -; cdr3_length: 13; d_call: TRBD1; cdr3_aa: CASRQGAVFEQYF; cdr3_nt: TGTGCCAGCAGACAGGGGGCGGTTTTCGAGCAGTACTTC
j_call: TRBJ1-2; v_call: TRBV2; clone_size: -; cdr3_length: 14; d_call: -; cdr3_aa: CASSEARQGNGYTF; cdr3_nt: TGTGCCAGCAGTGAAGCCCGGCAGGGGAATGGCTACACCTTC
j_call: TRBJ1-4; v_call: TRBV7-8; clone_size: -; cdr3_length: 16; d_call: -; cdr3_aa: CASSFRQSTTNEKLFF; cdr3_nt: TGTGCCAGCAGCTTTCGACAGAGCACAACTAATGAAAAACTGTTTTTT
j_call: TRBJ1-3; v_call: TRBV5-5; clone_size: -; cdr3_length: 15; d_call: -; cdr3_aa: CASSRSGISGNTIYF; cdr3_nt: TGTGCCAGCAGTAGGTCGGGGATCTCTGGAAACACCATATATTTT
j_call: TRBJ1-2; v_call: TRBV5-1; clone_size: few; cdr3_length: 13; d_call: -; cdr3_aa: CASSSRDIYGYTF; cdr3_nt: TGCGCCAGCAGCTCCAGGGATATCTATGGCTACACCTTC
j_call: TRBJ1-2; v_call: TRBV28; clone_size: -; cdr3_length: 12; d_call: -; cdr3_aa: CASSLGTISYTF; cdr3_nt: TGTGCCAGCAGTTTAGGAACTATTAGCTACACCTTC
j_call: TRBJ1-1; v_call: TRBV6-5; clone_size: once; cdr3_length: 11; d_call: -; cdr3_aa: CASTRNTEAFF; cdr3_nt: TGTGCCAGCACGCGGAACACTGAAGCTTTCTTT
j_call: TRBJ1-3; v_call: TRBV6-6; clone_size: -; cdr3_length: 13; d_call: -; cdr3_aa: CASSYSSGNTIYF; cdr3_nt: TGTGCCAGCAGTTATAGCTCTGGAAACACCATATATTTT
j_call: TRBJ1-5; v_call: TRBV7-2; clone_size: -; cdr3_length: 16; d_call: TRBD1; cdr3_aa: CASSLWTGGSNQPQHF; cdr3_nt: TGTGCCAGCAGCTTATGGACAGGGGGAAGCAATCAGCCCCAGCATTTT
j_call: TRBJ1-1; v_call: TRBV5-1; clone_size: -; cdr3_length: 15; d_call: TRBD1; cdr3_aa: CASSLQGGGSTEAFF; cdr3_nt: TGCGCCAGCAGCCTGCAAGGGGGCGGTAGCACTGAAGCTTTCTTT
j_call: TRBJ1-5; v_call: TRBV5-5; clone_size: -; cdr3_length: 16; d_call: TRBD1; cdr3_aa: CASSQGTGGVRQPQHF; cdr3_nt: TGTGCCAGCAGCCAAGGGACAGGGGGCGTAAGGCAGCCCCAGCATTTT
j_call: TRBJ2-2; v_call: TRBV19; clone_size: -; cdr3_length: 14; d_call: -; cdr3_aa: CASSTTGNTGELFF; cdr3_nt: TGTGCCAGTAGTACCACAGGGAACACCGGGGAGCTGTTTTTT
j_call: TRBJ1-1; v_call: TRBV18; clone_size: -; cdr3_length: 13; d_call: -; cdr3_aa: CASSPPGQGVAFF; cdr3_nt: TGTGCCAGCTCACCACCGGGTCAGGGTGTAGCTTTCTTT